This TCR beta chain was recovered during a study of response to subunit inactivated influenza vaccine. MiXCR, applied by TCRdb to the RT-PCR reads, yields one record per CDR3 protein. Among a few hundred thousand distinct CDR3 sequences, around 11% were seen once, and the ten largest hold roughly 11%. This same sample was also taken into another study, of T cells expressing NK-cell markers. From that second work: It was by 5'RACE template switching with UMIs that TCR beta cDNA was made. Of the CD8+ T cell pool in about six donors, roughly 1.0-7.5% was accounted for by dominant NKG2C+ clonotypes. Questions lingered over whether expanded NKG2C+ T cell clones were HCMV-specific.

This receptor was obtained from a man aged 45 to 65 who received an inactivated influenza vaccine. The sample was PBMCs from blood, taken on the day of vaccination.

The CDR3 here is CASSLPSASGYGTGELFF. CDR3 coding DNA: TGTGCCAGCAGTCTACCCTCGGCTAGCGGGTATGGCACCGGGGAGCTGTTTTTT. The chain has TRBV28 and TRBJ2-2; TRBD2 matches at 8 bases. Losses at the gene ends were 5 bases for V and 4 bases for J; bases not matched to a gene: 15. The CDR3 runs to 18 residues. Germline CDR1 MDHEN, CDR2 SYDVKM. Full variable domain (remainder filled in from reference TRBV28 and TRBJ2-2): DVKVTQSSRYLVKRTGEKVFLECVQDMDHENMFWYRQDPGLGLRLIYFSYDVKMKEKGDIPEGYSVSREKKERFSLILESASTNQTSMYLCASSLPSASGYGTGELFFGEGSRLTVL.